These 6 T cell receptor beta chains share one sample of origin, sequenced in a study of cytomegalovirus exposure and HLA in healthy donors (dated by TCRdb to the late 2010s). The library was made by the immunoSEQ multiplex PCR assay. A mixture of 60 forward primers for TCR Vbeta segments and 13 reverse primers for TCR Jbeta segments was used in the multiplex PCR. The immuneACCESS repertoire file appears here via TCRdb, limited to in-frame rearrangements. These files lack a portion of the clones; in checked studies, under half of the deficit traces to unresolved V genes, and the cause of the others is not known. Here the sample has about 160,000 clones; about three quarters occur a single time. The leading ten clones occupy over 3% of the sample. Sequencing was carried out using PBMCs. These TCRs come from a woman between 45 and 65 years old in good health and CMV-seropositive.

The CDR3 coding sequence is TGCGCCAGCAGCCAAGTACAAGGAAGTCCGGGGGAAGCTTTCTTT. Translated: CASSQVQGSPGEAFF. V is TRBV4-3 and J is TRBJ1-1; D uncertain. The CDR3 consists of 15 residues. Germline lookup yields CDR1 LGHNA and CDR2 YSLEER. Between the trimmed V and J ends, which lost 1 base and 8 bases, there was a span of 17 bases.

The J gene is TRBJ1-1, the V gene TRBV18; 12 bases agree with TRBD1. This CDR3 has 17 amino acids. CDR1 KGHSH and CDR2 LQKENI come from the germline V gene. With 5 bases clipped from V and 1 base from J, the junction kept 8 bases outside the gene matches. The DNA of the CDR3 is TGTGCCAGCTCAGCCGGGACAGGGGGCGCGGGGAACACTGAAGCTTTCTTT. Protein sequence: CASSAGTGGAGNTEAFF.

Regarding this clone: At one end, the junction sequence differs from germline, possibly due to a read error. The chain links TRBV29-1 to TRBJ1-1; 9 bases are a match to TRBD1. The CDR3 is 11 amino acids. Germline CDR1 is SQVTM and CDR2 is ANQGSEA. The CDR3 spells CSVEGKDRGIF. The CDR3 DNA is TGCAGCGTTGAGGGGAAGGACAGGGGAATCTTT.

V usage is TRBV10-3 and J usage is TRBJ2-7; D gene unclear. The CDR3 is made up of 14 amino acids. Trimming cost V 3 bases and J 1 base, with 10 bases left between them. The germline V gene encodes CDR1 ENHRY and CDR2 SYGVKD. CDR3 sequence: CAISDSRGSYEQYF. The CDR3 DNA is TGTGCCATCAGTGACAGCAGAGGTTCCTACGAGCAGTACTTC.

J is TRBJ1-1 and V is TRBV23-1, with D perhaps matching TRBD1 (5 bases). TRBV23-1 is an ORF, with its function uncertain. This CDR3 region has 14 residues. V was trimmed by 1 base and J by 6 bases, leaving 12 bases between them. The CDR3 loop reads CASSQYGASPEAFF. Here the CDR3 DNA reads TGCGCCAGCAGTCAATATGGGGCGAGTCCTGAAGCTTTCTTT.

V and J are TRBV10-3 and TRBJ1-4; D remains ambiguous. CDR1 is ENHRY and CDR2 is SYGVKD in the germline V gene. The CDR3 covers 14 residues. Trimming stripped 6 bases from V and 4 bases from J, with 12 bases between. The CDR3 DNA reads TGTGCCATCAGCCCTTCGGGAAATAATGAAAAACTGTTTTTT. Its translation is CAISPSGNNEKLFF.